The next 32 T cell receptor beta chains were all read from a single sample in a study of shared clonotypes between healthy human individuals. Only in-frame clones appear in the TCRdb table, and some are missing; sequencing was by immunoSEQ multiplex PCR. The sample yields roughly 1,100,000 clones, more than 60% seen once. Sequencing was carried out using memory CD4+ T cells sorted from blood. The subset was: CD45RA-negative fraction. These receptors were collected from a man aged 18 to 30 in good health.

This clone was seen only a few times. J is TRBJ1-4 and V is TRBV5-1; unclear D gene. The CDR3 extends over 15 amino acids. Germline CDR1 and CDR2: SGHRS and YFSETQ. Trimming took 4 bases from V and 5 from J, leaving 15 bases between them. The CDR3 region has the DNA TGCGCCAGCAGCCCCGACGACGTAGTGAATGAAAAACTGTTTTTT. This sequence encodes CASSPDDVVNEKLFF.

V is TRBV13 and J is TRBJ2-2, with no clear D. The CDR3 loop spans 16 amino acids. Germline loops: CDR1 PRHDT, CDR2 FYEKMQ (reference sequence). The V end was cut by 7 bases, the J end by 3 bases, with 18 bases between. This CDR3 is CASTPISNSHTGELFF. CDR3 coding DNA: TGTGCCAGCACCCCAATTAGTAACAGCCACACCGGGGAGCTGTTTTTT.

The chain has TRBV4-3 and TRBJ2-3; 7 nucleotides line up with TRBD2. J was trimmed by 9 bases and V by 0 bases; bases with no gene match: 18. This CDR3 spans 18 amino acids. Germline V gives CDR1 LGHNA, CDR2 YSLEER. The CDR3 loop reads CASSQDHRMGGARDTQYF. The CDR3 nucleotides read TGCGCCAGCAGCCAAGATCACCGGATGGGAGGGGCTAGGGACACGCAGTATTTT.

Remarks on this clone: A clone one base away is much larger, so this may be a read error. This CDR3 is missing its conserved last phenylalanine or tryptophan, likely due to a read error. The rearrangement joins TRBV2 to TRBJ1-5; 7 bases are a match to TRBD1. CDR3 length equals 17 residues. V gave up 8 bases and J gave up 1 base; unmatched junction bases: 14. Per the germline V gene, CDR1 is SNHLY and CDR2 is FYNNEI. In DNA form, the CDR3 reads TGTGCCAGCTCGCGAACGTCGACAGGGACGAGCAATCAGCCCCAGCATCTT. It is translated as CASSRTSTGTSNQPQHL.

This clone was picked up a small number of times. The chain uses TRBV5-5 and TRBJ2-2, with D possibly TRBD1 on 6 matching bases. This CDR3 comprises 19 residues. Germline CDR1 is SGHKS and CDR2 is YYEKEE (reference sequence). V lost 4 bases to trimming and J lost 2 bases, with 24 bases between them. The CDR3 reads CASSRRRPGVTTNTGELFF. As DNA, the CDR3 is TGTGCCAGCAGCCGCCGGCGGCCAGGGGTGACTACCAACACCGGGGAGCTGTTTTTT.

The chain uses TRBV27 and TRBJ2-7; 8 nucleotides line up with TRBD1. The CDR3 length is 14 residues. Germline CDR1 MNHEY, CDR2 SMNVEV (reference sequence). Trimming took 3 bases from V and 6 from J; bases not matched to a gene: 7. CDR3 residues: CASSFNGQGGEQYF. The CDR3, as DNA: TGTGCCAGCAGTTTTAACGGACAGGGAGGCGAGCAGTACTTC.

This clone appeared once. The genes are TRBV7-8 and TRBJ1-6, with D possibly TRBD1 on 5 matching bases. The CDR3 has 16 residues. V was cut by 3 bases and J by 8 bases, with 17 bases left in between. CDR1 is SGHVS, CDR2 FQNEAQ, per germline. CDR3 loop: CASSLGVLKPDSPLHF. The CDR3 DNA is TGTGCCAGCAGCTTGGGGGTTCTGAAACCGGATTCACCCCTCCACTTT.

The chain has TRBV10-3 and TRBJ2-1; perhaps TRBD2 as D (7 bases). V lost 2 bases and J 4 bases, leaving 15 bases between the germline ends. CDR3 length: 16 residues. CDR1 and CDR2 (germline): ENHRY, SYGVKD. Here the CDR3 reads CAISELRGAQYNEQFF. The CDR3 DNA sequence: TGTGCCATCAGTGAGCTCCGGGGGGCCCAATACAATGAGCAGTTCTTC.

This sequence joins TRBV6-5 and TRBJ2-2, with 10 bases matching TRBD1. The CDR3 is 15 amino acids. The junction had 3 bases not matched to a gene; V was cut back by 4 bases and J by 4 bases. Germline assignment: CDR1 MNHEY and CDR2 SVGAGI. The CDR3 reads CASSSWTGGTGELFF. The CDR3 DNA sequence: TGTGCCAGCAGTTCCTGGACAGGGGGCACCGGGGAGCTGTTTTTT.

V is TRBV4-3 and J is TRBJ1-1, with no clear D. CDR3 size: 11 residues. The V gene's germline CDR1 is LGHNA and CDR2 YSLEER. Trimming pared 1 base from V and 7 bases from J, leaving 4 bases between. CDR3 region: CASSQASEAFF. CDR3 bases: TGCGCCAGCAGCCAAGCTAGTGAAGCTTTCTTT.

The chain carries TRBV20-1 and TRBJ1-1; D is unresolved. This CDR3 contains 10 residues. The V gene lost 4 bases and the J gene lost 4 bases, with 4 bases spanning the gap. Germline V gene lookup returns CDR1 DFQATT and CDR2 SNEGSKA (reference sequence). CDR3 nucleotide sequence: TGCAGTGCTATCCGCACTGAAGCTTTCTTT. This codes for CSAIRTEAFF.

This clone was seen a few times. The sample carries other DNA sequences with the same CDR3. CDR3 protein: CASSLTGPYEQYF. CDR3 nucleotide sequence: TGCGCCAGCAGCTTGACAGGGCCCTACGAGCAGTACTTC. The gene calls are TRBV5-1 and TRBJ2-7, with a weak D call TRBD1 (6 bases). The CDR3 extends over 13 amino acids. The V end lost 1 base, the J end lost 2 bases, and 7 bases lay between the germline ends. Germline V gene data show CDR1 as SGHRS and CDR2 as YFSETQ.

This clone came up once. J is TRBJ2-1 and V is TRBV5-6; 9 nucleotides align to TRBD2. CDR1 is SGHDT, CDR2 YYEEEE, per germline. The CDR3 contains 18 residues. With V trimmed by 0 bases and J by 0 bases, 7 bases remained unmatched. The CDR3 loop reads CASSLAAGGSYSYNEQFF. CDR3 coding DNA: TGTGCCAGCAGCTTGGCAGCGGGAGGTTCGTACTCCTACAATGAGCAGTTCTTC.

V is TRBV7-9 and J is TRBJ1-5; no definite D call. V lost 3 bases and J lost 6, with 6 bases in between. This CDR3 is built from 12 residues. Germline lookup yields CDR1 SEHNR and CDR2 FQNEAQ (reference sequence). The CDR3 region has the DNA TGTGCCAGCAGCTTCCCTGGTCAGCCCCAGCATTTT. Its protein product is CASSFPGQPQHF.

V gene TRBV10-2 combines with J gene TRBJ2-5; 9 bases fit TRBD1. This CDR3 region has 13 residues. From germline, CDR1 is WSHSY and CDR2 SAAADI. Trimming took 9 bases from V and 4 from J; bases not matched to a gene: 6. The CDR3 spells CASTGQGRETQYF. CDR3 sequence (DNA): TGCGCCAGTACGGGACAGGGTCGAGAGACCCAGTACTTC.

The CDR3, as DNA: TGTGCCTGGAGTGTACAACTAGCGGGGAGTGAGCAGTTCTTC. As protein: CAWSVQLAGSEQFF. The chain is built from TRBV30 and TRBJ2-1; 10 bases align to TRBD2. The V gene's germline CDR1 is GTSNPN and CDR2 SVGIG (reference sequence). V gave up 0 bases and J gave up 9 bases; unmatched junction bases: 5. The CDR3 consists of 14 residues.

The rearrangement links TRBV6-1 to TRBJ2-4; D unresolved. With 0 bases removed from V and 0 bases from J, the gap between germline ends came to 12 bases. This CDR3 has 17 residues. Germline CDR1 is MNHNS and CDR2 is SASEGT. The CDR3: CASSEALTDVAKNIQYF. The DNA for the CDR3 is TGTGCCAGCAGTGAAGCGCTTACGGACGTAGCCAAAAACATTCAGTACTTC.

This sequence joins TRBV27 and TRBJ2-5; 10 positions match TRBD1. V lost 4 bases to trimming and J lost 5 bases; unmatched junction nucleotides: 7. The CDR3 extends over 15 amino acids. Germline CDR1 is MNHEY and CDR2 is SMNVEV (reference sequence). As DNA, the CDR3 is TGTGCCAGCAGTTCCCGACAGGGGGCCCGGGAGACCCAGTACTTC. Protein: CASSSRQGARETQYF.

CDR3 nucleotides: TGTGCCAGCAGCGTAGCTATTACGGGACAGGGGGCCGACAATGAGCAGTTCTTC. Protein sequence: CASSVAITGQGADNEQFF. The chain carries TRBV9 and TRBJ2-1; 12 bases fit TRBD1. Germline V CDR1 and CDR2: SGDLS, YYNGEE. This CDR3 spans 18 amino acids. J gave up 5 bases and V 0 bases, and 9 bases lay outside the gene matches.

This chain links TRBV5-1 with TRBJ2-5; D gene ambiguous. This CDR3 spans 15 amino acids. The germline V gene has CDR1 SGHRS and CDR2 YFSETQ. With 4 bases removed from V and 0 bases from J, the gap between germline ends came to 13 bases. The CDR3 nucleotides read TGCGCCAGCAGCCCCTCCGTGGGGAACCAAGAGACCCAGTACTTC. Protein product: CASSPSVGNQETQYF.

The V gene is TRBV9, the J gene TRBJ2-2; 7 nucleotides agree with TRBD1. The CDR3 covers 17 residues. V lost 0 bases and J lost 4; bases outside the gene matches: 9. Germline lookup yields CDR1 SGDLS and CDR2 YYNGEE. CDR3: CASSVAGRNRGTGELFF. CDR3 nucleotide sequence: TGTGCCAGCAGCGTAGCGGGTCGTAACAGGGGCACCGGGGAGCTGTTTTTT.

This clone appeared a few times. The gene calls are TRBV5-1 and TRBJ2-2, with 7 bases identical to TRBD1. From germline, CDR1 is SGHRS and CDR2 YFSETQ. The CDR3 contains 16 residues. J was trimmed by 1 base and V by 2 bases; bases with no gene match: 5. The CDR3 DNA follows: TGCGCCAGCAGCTTCCTCGGGACAGAGAACACCGGGGAGCTGTTTTTT. Protein product: CASSFLGTENTGELFF.

The chain recombines TRBV5-4 with TRBJ2-7; a possible D gene is TRBD2 (6 bases). CDR1 SGHNT and CDR2 YYREEE come from the germline V gene (reference sequence). The CDR3 totals 14 residues. V lost 1 base and J 6 bases, leaving 14 bases between the germline ends. The CDR3 DNA reads as TGTGCCAGCAGCTTGACGGGAGCAGCCGGCGAGCAGTACTTC. As protein: CASSLTGAAGEQYF. Filled out from reference TRBV5-4 and TRBJ2-7, the complete variable domain reads ETGVTQSPTHLIKTRGQQVTLRCSSQSGHNTVSWYQQALGQGPQFIFQYYREEENGRGNFPPRFSGLQFPNYSSELNVNALELDDSALYLCASSLTGAAGEQYFGPGTRLTVT.

This clone was observed a handful of times. This sample also contains other DNA sequences that code for the same CDR3. The chain joins TRBV30 to TRBJ2-7; D not resolved. Per the germline V gene, CDR1 is GTSNPN and CDR2 is SVGIG (reference sequence). CDR3 size: 13 residues. V lost 4 bases and J 0 bases, leaving 10 bases between the germline ends. The CDR3 DNA reads TGTGCCTGGAATAAGGGAAACTCCTACGAGCAGTACTTC. This sequence encodes CAWNKGNSYEQYF.

The chain uses TRBV15 and TRBJ2-2; 14 nucleotides line up with TRBD2. Germline CDR1 and CDR2: LNHNV and YYDKDF (reference sequence). This CDR3 is built from 19 residues. V dropped 5 bases and J dropped 3; count of bases not matched to a gene: 11. As DNA, the CDR3 is TGTGCCACCAGCTATAGGACTAGCGGGAGGTGGCAGTACACCGGGGAGCTGTTTTTT. Its translation is CATSYRTSGRWQYTGELFF.

The rearrangement uses TRBV2 and TRBJ2-3; TRBD2 matches at 7 bases. This CDR3 is built from 15 residues. Trimming took 4 bases from V and 11 from J; bases not matched to a gene: 15. Germline V gene lookup returns CDR1 SNHLY and CDR2 FYNNEI. The CDR3: CASSVPGLEDYEQYF. The CDR3 nucleotides read TGTGCCAGCAGTGTACCAGGACTAGAGGACTATGAGCAGTATTTT.

The gene calls are TRBV9 and TRBJ1-4, with D unclear. Germline V gene lookup returns CDR1 SGDLS and CDR2 YYNGEE. V gave up 0 bases and J gave up 2 bases, with 8 bases separating them. CDR3 length equals 15 residues. The CDR3 sequence is CASSVGGVTNEKLFF. Here the CDR3 DNA reads TGTGCCAGCAGCGTAGGCGGGGTTACTAATGAAAAACTGTTTTTT. Together with reference TRBV9 and TRBJ1-4, the CDR3 gives the full variable domain: DSGVTQTPKHLITATGQRVTLRCSPRSGDLSVYWYQQSLDQGLQFLIQYYNGEERAKGNILERFSAQQFPDLHSELNLSSLELGDSALYFCASSVGGVTNEKLFFGSGTQLSVL.

This CDR3 reads CSAETLGEQFF. The CDR3 DNA sequence: TGCAGCGCTGAAACATTGGGTGAGCAGTTCTTC. The chain carries TRBV20-1 and TRBJ2-1; D remains ambiguous. Germline loops: CDR1 DFQATT, CDR2 SNEGSKA (reference sequence). The CDR3 has 11 residues.

The chain employs TRBV7-8 and TRBJ1-5, with a weak D call TRBD1 (5 bases). V was trimmed by 5 bases and J by 2 bases, leaving 13 bases between them. Per the germline V gene, CDR1 is SGHVS and CDR2 is FQNEAQ. This CDR3 region has 15 residues. DNA for the CDR3: TGTGCCAGCAGCCCACTTCAGGGTGGCAATCAGCCCCAGCATTTT. Amino acids: CASSPLQGGNQPQHF.

The V gene is TRBV7-2, the J gene TRBJ2-1; 9 nucleotides match TRBD2. The CDR3 contains 17 residues. Unmatched junction bases numbered 13, after V lost 6 bases and J lost 4 bases. Germline loops: CDR1 SGHTA, CDR2 FQGNSA. CDR3 nucleotide sequence: TGTGCCAGCAGACAGCTTAGTACGCTAGCGGGGTACAATGAGCAGTTCTTC. Residues: CASRQLSTLAGYNEQFF.

The V call is TRBV18, the J call TRBJ2-1, with D perhaps TRBD1 or TRBD2 (5 bases each). V was cut by 3 bases and J by 11 bases, with 17 bases left in between. The germline V gene has CDR1 KGHSH and CDR2 LQKENI. The CDR3 is made up of 14 amino acids. This chain's CDR3 is CASSPEGRVIKQFF. For the CDR3, the DNA is TGTGCCAGCTCACCCGAGGGCAGGGTCATTAAGCAGTTCTTC.

V usage is TRBV29-1 and J usage is TRBJ2-1; 11 bases align to TRBD2. The V segment lost 6 bases and the J segment 0 bases; nucleotides outside the gene matches: 13. Germline loops: CDR1 SQVTM, CDR2 ANQGSEA. The CDR3 sequence is 18 residues long. CDR3 in DNA: TGCAGCGTAGAACCTGCTAGCGGGAGGACCCTCTCCTACAATGAGCAGTTCTTC. This gives the protein CSVEPASGRTLSYNEQFF.